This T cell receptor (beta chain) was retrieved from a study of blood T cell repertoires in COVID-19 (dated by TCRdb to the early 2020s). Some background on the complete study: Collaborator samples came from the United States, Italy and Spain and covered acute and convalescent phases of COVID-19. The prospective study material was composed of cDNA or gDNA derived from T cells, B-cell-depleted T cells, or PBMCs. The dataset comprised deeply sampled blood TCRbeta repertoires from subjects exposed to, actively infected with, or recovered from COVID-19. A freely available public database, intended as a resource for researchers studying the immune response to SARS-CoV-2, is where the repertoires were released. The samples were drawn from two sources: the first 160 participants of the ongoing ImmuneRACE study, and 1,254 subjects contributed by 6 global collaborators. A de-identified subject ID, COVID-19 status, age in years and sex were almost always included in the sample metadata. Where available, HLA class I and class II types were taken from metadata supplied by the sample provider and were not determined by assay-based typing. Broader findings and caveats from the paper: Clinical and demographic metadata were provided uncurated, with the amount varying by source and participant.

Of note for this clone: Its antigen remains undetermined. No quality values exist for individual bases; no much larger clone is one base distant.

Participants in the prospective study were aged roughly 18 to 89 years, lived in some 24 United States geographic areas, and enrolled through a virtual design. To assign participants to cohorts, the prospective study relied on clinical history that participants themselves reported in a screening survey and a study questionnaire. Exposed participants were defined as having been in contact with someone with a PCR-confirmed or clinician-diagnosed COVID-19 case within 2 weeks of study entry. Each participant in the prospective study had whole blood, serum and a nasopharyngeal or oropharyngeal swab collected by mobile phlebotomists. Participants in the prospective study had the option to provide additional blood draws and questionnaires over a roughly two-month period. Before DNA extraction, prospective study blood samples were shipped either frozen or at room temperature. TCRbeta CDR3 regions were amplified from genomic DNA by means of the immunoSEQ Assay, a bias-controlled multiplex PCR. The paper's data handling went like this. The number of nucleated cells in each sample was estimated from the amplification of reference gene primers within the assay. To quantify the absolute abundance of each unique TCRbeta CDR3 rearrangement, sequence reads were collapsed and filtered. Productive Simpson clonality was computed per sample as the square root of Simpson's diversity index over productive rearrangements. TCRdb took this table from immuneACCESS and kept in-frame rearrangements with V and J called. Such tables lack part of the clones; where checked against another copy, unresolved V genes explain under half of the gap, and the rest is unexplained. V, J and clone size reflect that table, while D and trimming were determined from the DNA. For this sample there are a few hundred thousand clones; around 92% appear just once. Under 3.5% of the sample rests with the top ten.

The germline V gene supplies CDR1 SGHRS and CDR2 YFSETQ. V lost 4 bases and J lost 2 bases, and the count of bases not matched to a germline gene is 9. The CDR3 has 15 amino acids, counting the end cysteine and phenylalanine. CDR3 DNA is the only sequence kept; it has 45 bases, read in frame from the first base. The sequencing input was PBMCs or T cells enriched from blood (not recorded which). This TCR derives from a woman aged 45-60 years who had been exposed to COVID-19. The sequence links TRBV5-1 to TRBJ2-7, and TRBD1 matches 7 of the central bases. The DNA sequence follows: TGCGCCAGCAGCGTCGGGACAGTCAAGACCTACGAGCAGTACTTC. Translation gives CASSVGTVKTYEQYF.